The sequence of this T cell receptor beta chain was determined in a study of control samples from healthy donors and cancer patients. The CDR3 spans 17 residues. Trimming shortened V by 7 bases and J by 2 bases, and 19 bases separated the two germline ends. From germline, CDR1 is KGHDR and CDR2 SFDVKD. The data were produced by immunoSEQ multiplex PCR, yet TCRdb's version contains in-frame clones alone and is incomplete. This sample carries fewer than 85,000 clones, 80% to 95% of them seen once, and the ten largest clones take over 4.5%. The TCR sequence derives from a woman aged 55 to 70 in good health. The specimen sequenced was blood. The gene calls are TRBV24-1 and TRBJ2-2; D may be TRBD1 or TRBD2 (5 bases each). CDR3 nucleotide sequence: TGTGCCACCAGCAAAAGGGGACCGACCGTTAACACCGGGGAGCTGTTTTTT. Encoded protein: CATSKRGPTVNTGELFF.